This T cell receptor beta chain appears in the sequencing data of a study of Ad26.COV2.S vaccination and SARS-CoV-2 variants. In the study overall: Doses of Ad26.COV2.S were injected into muscle once or twice, 56 days apart. General study points: Similar non-spike TCR breadth was seen in vaccine and placebo recipients.

Treatment indicated: 19 received Ad26.COV2.S at low or high dose, single or two shots; roughly 5 received placebo; per-sample allocation not given. The samples were gathered on day 63 after the first injection of vaccine or placebo. As its vector, the vaccine had Ad26, which expressed Wuhan-strain SARS-CoV-2 spike. This CDR3 contains 15 residues. Germline CDR1 reads LNHNV; CDR2 reads YYDKDF (reference sequence). V was cut by 0 bases and J by 6 bases, with 15 bases left in between. In the case of this clone: Its matching antigen is unknown.

The assay was immunoSEQ multiplex PCR, and TCRdb's table has in-frame clones only and misses some. Of hundreds of thousands of clones detected, about 88% appear once; the ten largest clones hold about 3.3%. This sequence was found in a person between 18 and 60 years old who received the Ad26.COV2.S COVID-19 vaccine or a placebo. Sequenced here: peripheral blood, sampled in a trial of Ad26.COV2.S vaccine versus placebo. The V gene is TRBV15, the J gene TRBJ2-7; D may be TRBD2 (5 bases). Here the CDR3 DNA reads TGTGCCACCAGCAGAGATCGCGTAGGTGCGGGCGAGCAGTACTTC. Translated: CATSRDRVGAGEQYF.